This T cell receptor beta chain was identified in a study of cytomegalovirus exposure and HLA in healthy donors (dated by TCRdb to about 2017). With respect to the entire study: An earlier analysis of some 600 of the donors reported roughly 300 Gb of sequence data and some 110 million unique TCR beta sequences obtained from around 190 million T cells. Roughly 300 gigabases of sequencing data and 91 million or so unique TCR sequences made up an early release that covered nearly 650 HLA-typed donors. Among the roughly 400 genotyped donors, around 81% belonged to the genetic ancestry cluster associated with self-reported Caucasian donors. The study was designed to test whether signatures of past pathogen exposure could be identified by cataloging public T cell receptors. The study used immunosequencing to profile the T cell repertoires of some 600 subjects and linked those repertoires to cytomegalovirus serostatus. In addition to the first cohort of 666 subjects, a separate validation cohort of approximately 130 different subjects was used. The study combined high-throughput TCR immunosequencing, statistical association of individual TCRs with disease status, and machine learning to predict cytomegalovirus infection status. A later analysis re-examined previously published TCR beta repertoires from roughly 720 donors and added high-resolution HLA genotyping to investigate patterns of TCR occurrence. Rather than drawing on any new phenotypic data, the later analysis identified candidate immune exposures from TCR beta sequences and the way those sequences occurred across donors. An earlier analysis of around 580 of the donors used high-throughput TCR beta sequencing to judge whether each TCR beta V gene segment behaved as functional or pseudogenic. Donor age, sex, ethnicity and CMV serostatus were compiled together with the repertoire data. Genome-wide SNP genotypes for about 65% of the 666 donors were used in a later genetic analysis, which treated that subset as a discovery cohort. Every repertoire in the discovery cohort had been generated on one and the same sequencing platform. Both class I and class II loci were covered by HLA typing, at four-digit resolution. Typing coverage differed by locus: A, B, C, DRB1 and DQB1 were typed in about 620-640 donors, DQA1 in 522, DPA1 in 600 to 610, and DPB1 in just under 480. Four or five DR-DQ haplotypes were handled as single units for association and clustering, since linkage in the cohort was strong. Across some 400 genotyped donors of the cohort, an average of about 240,000 unique TCR beta nucleotide sequences per donor were sequenced, and 15% to 20% of those sequences were non-productive. General study outcomes and caveats: When HLA alleles, especially DR and DQ, strongly co-occurred, attributing TCR associations to individual alleles was difficult. Linkage disequilibrium might explain the correlated functional status among segregating V segments, but an unknown experimental factor could not be ruled out. It was suggested by the authors that the approach could potentially be generalized to other disease states and immunological phenotypes. In an earlier analysis of roughly 500 of the donors, most TCR beta V segments appeared in productive rearrangements about 87% or about 30% of the time, broadly matching IMGT annotations. Most TCR sequences were observed very rarely across donors, whereas some public TCRs were present in many individuals. A total of some 180 TCR beta chains were listed by the study as associated with cytomegalovirus. Roughly uniform sequencing depth across donors was assumed in presence/absence analyses, although this assumption may not hold. In a later analysis, several top co-occurrence clusters were reported to appear linked to parvovirus B19, influenza, CMV and Epstein-Barr virus. Three of the identified cytomegalovirus-associated TCR beta chains were confirmed in vitro to be specific for cytomegalovirus antigens. The sequencing pipeline was judged likely to have produced a cluster of highly shared sequence variants as a technical artifact. Because counts were too low, fewer than 20 rarely observed V segments, including chromosome 9 orphons, were excluded from the earlier analysis of around 640 of the donors. In a later analysis, most CMV-associated TCR beta chains were found to appear HLA-restricted, with HLA associations seemingly driven largely by CMV exposure. A further reported finding was that TCR beta sequences accurately predicted the HLA-A and HLA-B alleles for most subjects in the first cohort. The cohort was sequenced for TCR beta chains only, and without alpha or paired-chain data the features that could be detected were limited. According to a later genetic analysis, donors in an Asian-associated ancestry cluster had fewer N-insertions in productive TCRs than the approximately 650-donor mean. The only immune exposure information available for the cohort was CMV serostatus. Because HLA typing was unavailable for some donors at each locus, only the typed subset was used in association tests. At a false discovery rate of 0.05, a later analysis linked around 17,000 TCR beta sequences to specific HLA alleles. A later genetic analysis associated a missense DCLRE1C variant with V-gene and J-gene trimming of TCR beta chains, and an independent cohort replicated the association. The classifier was reported to diagnose cytomegalovirus status with high specificity and sensitivity in both the original cohort and the validation cohort. According to a later analysis, TCR association rates differed among HLA loci, with DRB1 alleles showing the most associated TCRs and HLA-C alleles showing the fewest. A later analysis found that HLA-associated TCR beta chains were more clonally expanded and had lower generation probabilities than equally common non-associated chains.

This clone was observed a handful of times. The target of this receptor is not known. No quality values exist for individual bases; no much larger clone is one base distant. The cohort consisted of 670 or so healthy bone marrow donors. All cohort members were sampled while nominally healthy, although unrecorded immune exposures were likely present. The donor was CMV seropositive and was included in the group of approximately 310 seropositive cohort members. Every donor gave a peripheral blood sample, and the peripheral blood mononuclear cells from that sample were used for TCR beta sequencing. The Qiagen DNeasy Blood Extraction Kit was used to extract genomic DNA from the blood cell samples. The library was generated by the immunoSEQ multiplex PCR assay. The multiplex PCR relied on a mix of 60 forward primers for TCR Vbeta segments and 13 reverse primers for TCR Jbeta segments. The CDR3 region of rearranged TCR beta genes was amplified from genomic DNA by a multiplex PCR assay. On the Illumina HiSeq System, the amplified TCR beta libraries were sequenced as 87-base-pair reads. Per the original workflow: A later analysis counted about 82 million unique TCR beta chains across the 550 to 700 repertoires, and roughly 10 million of these chains were shared by at least two donors. Raw reads were error-corrected and collapsed into unique sequences by a nearest-neighbor algorithm in which closely related sequences were merged to remove PCR and sequencing errors. CDR3 sequences were aligned to IMGT reference sequences to assign V, D and J gene segments. For a sequence to be retained, at least a six-nucleotide match to both a V gene segment and a J gene segment was required. Rearrangements were classified as productive when the CDR3 lacked stop codons and remained in frame with V and J, and all other rearrangements were classified as non-productive. Following IMGT convention, CDR3 was defined as the stretch from the second conserved V-encoded cysteine to the conserved J-encoded phenylalanine. The earlier analysis of about 640 of the donors excluded any sequence lacking an unambiguous match to a single V gene segment. In an earlier analysis of around 590 of the donors, a V segment was called functional when productive rearrangements were above 56.7%, and segregating when the standard deviation between donors exceeded 5%. To diagnose cytomegalovirus status from the catalog of TCR beta chain sequences, a statistical classification framework was built. In a later analysis, TCR nucleotide sequences were compared against IMGT/GENE-DB human TR gene sequences so that V and J genes could be assigned. Using the TCRdist pipeline, a later analysis assigned CDR3 sequences along with most-parsimonious VDJ recombination scenarios. In a later analysis, every TCR beta chain was defined by the combination of its CDR3 amino acid sequence and its V-gene family, and reads without a unique V-gene family were dropped. In a later analysis, a few hundred highly shared, low-generation-probability nucleotide sequences were removed to address suspected cross-contamination and a sequencing artifact. A later analysis calculated a clonal expansion index for each public chain from normalized within-repertoire ranks of inferred template counts. In a later analysis, generation probabilities were computed with a VDJ recombination model fitted to out-of-frame rearrangements, and the resulting probabilities were checked against IGoR. In a later analysis, hypergeometric tests were used to score TCR-TCR, TCR-HLA and TCR-CMV co-occurrence, with a repertoire-size bias correction applied to TCR pairs. A later analysis estimated false discovery rates by permuting HLA or CMV assignments 20 times. A later analysis grouped co-occurring TCRs with DBSCAN, adding TCRdist sequence similarity when clustering within HLA-allele-positive subsets. For co-occurrence clustering, repertoires with fewer than 30,000 or more than 120,000 public chains were excluded, along with about five repertoires with anomalous nucleotide sharing. Drawn from immuneACCESS, this table holds only the in-frame rearrangements with V and J called that TCRdb kept. Clones are partly lost; checked studies trace under half to an unresolved V gene and leave the rest unexplained. The DNA gave D and trimming, while V, J and clone size come from that table. Within this sample are 95,000 to 150,000 clones, with over 8.5% of them counted one time only. The ten largest make up 6% of the sample.

This clonotype originated in a woman in her thirties or forties in good health and CMV-seropositive. Source material: PBMCs.

CDR3 protein: CASRRSGGKDGELFF. The DNA reads TGTGCCAGCAGAAGATCTGGGGGCAAGGACGGGGAGCTGTTTTTT. The chain joins TRBV28 to TRBJ2-2, and possibly TRBD1, on 6 matching bases. V is pared back by 6 bases and J by 7 bases, with 18 bases lying between the germline termini. Sequences MDHEN (CDR1) and SYDVKM (CDR2) are obtained from the germline V gene. The CDR3 has 15 amino acids, counting the end cysteine and phenylalanine. Only CDR3 DNA remains: 45 bases, in frame from the first base.